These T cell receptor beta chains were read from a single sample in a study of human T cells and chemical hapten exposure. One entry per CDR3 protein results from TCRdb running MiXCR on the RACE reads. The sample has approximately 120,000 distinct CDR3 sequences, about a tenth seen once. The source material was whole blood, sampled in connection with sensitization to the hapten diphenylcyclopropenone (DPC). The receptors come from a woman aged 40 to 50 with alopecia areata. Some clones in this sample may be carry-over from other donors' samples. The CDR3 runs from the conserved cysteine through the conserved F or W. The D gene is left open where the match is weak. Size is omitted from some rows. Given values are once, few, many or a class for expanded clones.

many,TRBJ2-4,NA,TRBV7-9,TGTGCCAGCAGCTTATTTACAGCAGGGGACATTCAGTACTTC,CASSLFTAGDIQYF
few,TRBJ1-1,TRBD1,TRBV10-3,TGTGCCATCAGATGGGGACAGGGCAATGATGAAGCTTTCTTT,CAIRWGQGNDEAFF
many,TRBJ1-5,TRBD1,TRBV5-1,TGCGCCAGCAGCTTGGACAGGGGAAGCCAGCCCCAGCATTTT,CASSLDRGSQPQHF
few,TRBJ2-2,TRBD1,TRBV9,TGTGCCAGCAGGGGTGACAGGGGGCGCGTCAATACCGGGGAGCTGTTTTTT,CASRGDRGRVNTGELFF
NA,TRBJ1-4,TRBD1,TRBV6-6,TGTGCCAGCAGTTACTCGCAGGGGGCCGCTTATGAAAAACTGTTTTTT,CASSYSQGAAYEKLFF
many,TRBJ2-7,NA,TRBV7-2,TGTGCCAGCAGCTCAAGCCACTACGAGCAGTACTTC,CASSSSHYEQYF
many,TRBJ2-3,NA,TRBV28,TGTGCCAGCCGGAAAGGGGGGGCCCGGGATACGCAGTATTTT,CASRKGGARDTQYF
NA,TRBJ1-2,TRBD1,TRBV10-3,TGTGCCGCCCGGGACAGCAACTATGGCTACACCTTC,CAARDSNYGYTF
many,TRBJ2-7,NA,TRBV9,TGTGCCAGCAGCGTAACGGGGAGCTCCTACGAGCAGTACTTC,CASSVTGSSYEQYF
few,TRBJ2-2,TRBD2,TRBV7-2,TGTGCCAGCAGCTGGGTTAGCGGGGGTAACACCGGGGAGCTGTTTTTT,CASSWVSGGNTGELFF
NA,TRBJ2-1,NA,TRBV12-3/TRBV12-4,TGTGCCAGCACCCGGGACACCTACTACAATGAGCAGTTCTTC,CASTRDTYYNEQFF
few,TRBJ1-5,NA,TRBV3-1,TGTGCCAGCAGCCCCCAGCCCCATCAGGGAGGCCAGCCCCAGCATTTT,CASSPQPHQGGQPQHF
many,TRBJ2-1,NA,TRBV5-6,TGTGCCAGCAGCCTGCCACCGGGACTCCCTTTCTACAATGAGCAGTTCTTC,CASSLPPGLPFYNEQFF
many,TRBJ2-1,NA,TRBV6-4,TGTGCCAGCAGTGACTCGCCGGAGAATGAGCAGTTCTTC,CASSDSPENEQFF
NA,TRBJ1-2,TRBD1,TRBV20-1,TGCAGTGCTGGAGGGACAGGGGCGACCTTTAGCTACACCTTC,CSAGGTGATFSYTF
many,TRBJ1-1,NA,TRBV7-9,TGTGCCAGCAGCTTAACGCTTACTGAAGCTTTCTTT,CASSLTLTEAFF